One T cell receptor (beta chain) is described in this entry. Its cognate antigen is unknown. This sample stems from a study of cytomegalovirus exposure and HLA in healthy donors. Overall study: It was reported in a later analysis that the same platform had been used for the 120 or so validation repertoires as for the approximately 700 first-cohort repertoires. Study-wide points: According to a subsequent analysis, TCR clusters identified in the first cohort showed a tendency to co-occur across the approximately 130 validation repertoires. Using the classifier, cytomegalovirus status was reportedly diagnosed with high specificity and sensitivity.

Produced via immunoSEQ multiplex PCR; TCRdb's table is partial and in-frame only. The sample has roughly 130,000 clones, about 91% seen once; the top ten hold around 9%. Donors came from a validation cohort of over a hundred subjects, distinct from the first 666-subject cohort. Germline lookup yields CDR1 SGHTA and CDR2 FQGNSA. V lost 2 bases and J lost 4, with 6 bases in between. The CDR3 sequence is 13 residues long. This chain links TRBV7-2 with TRBJ1-3; maybe TRBD1 (5 bases). This TCR was recovered from a woman aged 18-29 years in good health and CMV-seropositive. Sequenced sample: PBMCs. The CDR3 loop reads CASSLRQGNTIYF. For the CDR3, the DNA is TGTGCCAGCAGCTTAAGACAGGGAAACACCATATATTTT.